This TCR beta chain was identified in a study of shared clonotypes between healthy human individuals. Across the whole study: A couple of women and three men aged 18 to 49 made up the donors.

The authors' processing: Filtering differed, since immunoSEQ gave only junction sequences and no quality scores. The repertoire was sequenced with immunoSEQ multiplex PCR; TCRdb's copy has only in-frame clones and lacks some. Clone size and V and J calls were adopted from that table, with D and trimming inferred from the DNA. The top ten hold about 1.5% of the sample, which has roughly 2.1 million clones, around 93% seen once. Positive CCR7 selection of CD45RO-negative cells yielded the naive CD8 cells, and terminally differentiated effector memory CD45RA+ cells were excluded. Trimming took 5 bases from V and 8 from J, leaving 21 bases between them. CDR3 length: 15 amino acids. Germline-derived CDR1 and CDR2 are MNHEY and SMNVEV (reference sequence).

The clonotype originates from a man aged 18 to 29 in good health. Some clones in this sample may be carry-over from other donors' samples. J is TRBJ1-1 and V is TRBV27, with D perhaps matching TRBD1 (5 bases). The sequenced sample was naive CD8+ T cells from PBMCs. The chain's CDR3 is CASSPRPGDGEEAFF. In nucleotides, the CDR3 is TGTGCCAGCAGTCCCAGACCTGGGGACGGAGAAGAAGCTTTCTTT.